The 23 T cell receptor beta chains below all came from one sample that was sequenced in a study of Ad26.COV2.S vaccination and SARS-CoV-2 variants. Treatment: some 19 received Ad26.COV2.S at low or high dose, single or two shots; a few received placebo; per-sample allocation not given. Vaccine and placebo recipients were sampled on day 63 after the first injection. TCRdb keeps only in-frame clones here, not all; method: immunoSEQ multiplex PCR. The sample contains roughly 400,000 clones, less than 95% of which appear only once. The sequencing here drew on peripheral blood, taken in a trial of Ad26.COV2.S vaccine versus placebo. The receptors were sampled from a person between 18 and 59 years old who received the Ad26.COV2.S COVID-19 vaccine or a placebo.

The chain couples TRBV28 to TRBJ2-7; 7 bases line up with TRBD1. This CDR3 is 14 amino acids long. Per the germline V gene, CDR1 is MDHEN and CDR2 is SYDVKM. Unmatched junction bases numbered 5, after V lost 5 bases and J lost 1 base. The CDR3 here is CASSPWDRSYEQYF. The CDR3 DNA follows: TGTGCCAGCAGTCCCTGGGACAGATCCTACGAGCAGTACTTC.

This clone was detected only once. This chain links TRBV7-2 with TRBJ1-2; D possibly corresponds to TRBD1 (5 bases). The CDR3 length is 14 residues. Trimming took off 3 bases at V and 7 bases at J, with 15 bases between the two ends. Per germline, CDR1 SGHTA and CDR2 FQGNSA. Here the CDR3 DNA reads TGTGCCAGCAGCTTCACGTTTTCCGGGGGTGGCTACACCTTC. Protein product: CASSFTFSGGGYTF.

The V call is TRBV27, the J call TRBJ2-1, with 8 bases matching TRBD1. Germline V gene data show CDR1 as MNHEY and CDR2 as SMNVEV (reference sequence). V gave up 6 bases and J gave up 5 bases; unmatched junction bases: 12. The CDR3 covers 16 residues. CDR3 DNA sequence: TGTGCCAGCAGGAGAACCAGGGGGCCCACACACAATGAGCAGTTCTTC. Its translation is CASRRTRGPTHNEQFF.

This clone turned up a few times. The chain combines TRBV19 with TRBJ1-5, with D hard to call. The CDR3 has 15 residues. Germline assignment: CDR1 LNHDA and CDR2 SQIVND (reference sequence). V was pared by 3 bases and J by 4 bases, with 13 bases between. The CDR3 DNA reads TGTGCCAGTAGTATCGTTGCCGGCCGGAATCAGCCCCAGCATTTT. Its translation: CASSIVAGRNQPQHF.

The chain couples TRBV2 to TRBJ1-1, with D possibly matching TRBD1 (5 bases). There are 13 residues in the CDR3. Germline V gives CDR1 SNHLY, CDR2 FYNNEI. V gave up 4 bases and J gave up 3 bases, with 9 bases separating them. CDR3 coding DNA: TGTGCCAGCAGTGGAGGGGTGGACACTGAAGCTTTCTTT. Translating gives CASSGGVDTEAFF.

The chain joins TRBV7-3 to TRBJ2-5, with D tentatively TRBD2 (5 bases). Trimming removed 5 bases at V and 9 bases at J, with 13 bases between. The CDR3 runs 12 residues. Per the germline V gene, CDR1 is SGHTA and CDR2 is FQGTGA. In nucleotides, the CDR3 is TGTGCCAGCAGCGCCCCGGGAAGTCCCCAGTACTTC. Its translation is CASSAPGSPQYF.

The genes are TRBV6-2 or TRBV6-3 and TRBJ2-1; a weak D match, TRBD2 (5 bases). Trimming left V 0 bases short and J 6 bases short, with 9 bases between. The length of the CDR3 is 14 residues. Germline CDR1 reads MNHEY; CDR2 reads SVGEGT. Written as DNA, the CDR3 is TGTGCCAGCAGTTACTCTCTAGCAGGCAATGAGCAGTTCTTC. It codes for CASSYSLAGNEQFF.

In nucleotides, the CDR3 is TGTGCCAGCAGTTCCGGGAAGCCGAATTCACCCCTCCACTTT. It yields the protein CASSSGKPNSPLHF. The chain links TRBV5-6 to TRBJ1-6; D unclear. CDR1 and CDR2 from the germline V gene are SGHDT and YYEEEE. V lost 5 bases and J lost 7, with 13 bases in between. The CDR3 loop spans 14 amino acids.

The V call is TRBV28, the J call TRBJ1-1, with 7 bases fitting TRBD1. The CDR3 runs 14 residues. The V gene's germline CDR1 is MDHEN and CDR2 SYDVKM. Unmatched junction bases numbered 7, after V lost 6 bases and J lost 3 bases. The CDR3 nucleotides read TGTGCCAGCAGAACTTCGGGACAGTACACTGAAGCTTTCTTT. Translating gives CASRTSGQYTEAFF.

The chain uses TRBV4-1 and TRBJ2-7; 7 nucleotides match TRBD1. The germline gives CDR1 MGHRA, CDR2 YSYEKL. The CDR3 contains 14 residues. The ends lost 5 bases at V and 0 bases at J; junction bases unmatched: 4. The CDR3 loop reads CASSYRDSSYEQYF. CDR3 in DNA: TGCGCCAGCAGCTACCGGGACAGCTCCTACGAGCAGTACTTC.

J is TRBJ1-4 and V is TRBV7-9; 7 positions match TRBD1. With V trimmed by 5 bases and J by 6 bases, 9 bases remained unmatched. Germline CDR1 and CDR2: SEHNR and FQNEAQ (reference sequence). This CDR3 spans 15 amino acids. The CDR3: CASSLLTGRDEKLFF. CDR3 sequence (DNA): TGTGCCAGCAGCCTCTTGACAGGGAGGGATGAAAAACTGTTTTTT.

V gene TRBV10-3 combines with J gene TRBJ2-7; D gene uncertain. CDR3 length equals 15 residues. V lost 2 bases, J lost 0 bases, and 11 bases lay in between. The germline gives CDR1 ENHRY, CDR2 SYGVKD. CDR3 DNA: TGTGCCATCAGTGAGAGTTGGGGTAGCTCCTACGAGCAGTACTTC. This translates into CAISESWGSSYEQYF.

The rearrangement uses TRBV5-1 and TRBJ2-3; 14 bases agree with TRBD2. Germline V lookup: CDR1 SGHRS, CDR2 YFSETQ. V was pared by 2 bases and J by 3 bases, with 5 bases of the junction left unmatched. CDR3 length: 17 residues. CDR3 loop: CASSFGLAGGGTDTQYF. CDR3 DNA sequence: TGCGCCAGCAGCTTCGGACTAGCGGGAGGAGGTACAGATACGCAGTATTTT. The full variable domain, in which reference TRBV5-1 and TRBJ2-3 provide the parts outside the CDR3, is KAGVTQTPRYLIKTRGQQVTLSCSPISGHRSVSWYQQTPGQGLQFLFEYFSETQRNKGNFPGRFSGRQFSNSRSEMNVSTLELGDSALYLCASSFGLAGGGTDTQYFGPGTRLTVL.

The chain couples TRBV20-1 to TRBJ2-7; a weak D match, TRBD1 (6 bases). Trimming pared 5 bases from V and 3 bases from J, leaving 8 bases between. The CDR3 is 11 amino acids. Germline loops: CDR1 DFQATT, CDR2 SNEGSKA (reference sequence). Written as DNA, the CDR3 is TGCAGTGCTGGGACACACTACGAGCAGTACTTC. Amino acids: CSAGTHYEQYF.

The rearrangement uses TRBV28 and TRBJ2-3; TRBD1 might be the D (5 bases). Germline lookup yields CDR1 MDHEN and CDR2 SYDVKM. Trimming removed 8 bases at V and 2 bases at J, with 11 bases between. CDR3 length: 13 amino acids. The CDR3 DNA follows: TGTGCCAGCTTCGACAGTCCCACAGATACGCAGTATTTT. Protein sequence: CASFDSPTDTQYF.

This chain joins TRBV19 and TRBJ2-1, with 9 bases aligning to TRBD2. J gave up 7 bases and V 5 bases, and 9 bases lay outside the gene matches. CDR1 is LNHDA, CDR2 SQIVND, per germline (reference sequence). The CDR3 runs to 15 residues. The CDR3 nucleotides are TGTGCCAGTAGTCCCGGCGGGACTAGCAAGAATGAGCAGTTCTTC. This codes for CASSPGGTSKNEQFF.

The chain links TRBV28 to TRBJ2-7, with 7 positions matching TRBD2. The CDR3 has 12 amino acids. J was trimmed by 0 bases and V by 10 bases; bases with no gene match: 3. The germline V gene has CDR1 MDHEN and CDR2 SYDVKM. The CDR3 DNA reads TGTGCCACTGGGGGGGTCTCCTACGAGCAGTACTTC. It yields the protein CATGGVSYEQYF. The full variable domain, completed using reference TRBV28 and TRBJ2-7, is DVKVTQSSRYLVKRTGEKVFLECVQDMDHENMFWYRQDPGLGLRLIYFSYDVKMKEKGDIPEGYSVSREKKERFSLILESASTNQTSMYLCATGGVSYEQYFGPGTRLTVT.

The chain uses TRBV6-1 and TRBJ2-5; D is unclear. Germline CDR1 and CDR2: MNHNS and SASEGT. V lost 2 bases and J 1 base, leaving 5 bases between the germline ends. The CDR3 spans 13 residues. Here the CDR3 DNA reads TGTGCCAGCAGTGAATGGACCCAAGAGACCCAGTACTTC. Encoded protein: CASSEWTQETQYF.

Concerning this clone itself: Other DNA sequences in this specimen translate into the identical CDR3. The chain joins TRBV11-3 to TRBJ2-3; 9 nucleotides agree with TRBD2. CDR3 length: 15 amino acids. Trimming at V came to 2 bases and at J to 1 base, leaving 1 base not matched to a gene. Germline loops: CDR1 SGHNT, CDR2 YENEEA. The CDR3 loop reads CASSLRTSGTDTQYF. The CDR3 nucleotides are TGTGCCAGCAGCTTACGGACTAGCGGCACAGATACGCAGTATTTT.

J is TRBJ2-5 and V is TRBV7-2, with 10 positions matching TRBD1. The germline gives CDR1 SGHTA, CDR2 FQGNSA. The CDR3 consists of 15 residues. V dropped 4 bases and J dropped 5; count of bases not matched to a gene: 7. CDR3 DNA sequence: TGTGCCAGCAGCTCCGACAGGGGGCACGGGGAGACCCAGTACTTC. The encoded protein is CASSSDRGHGETQYF.

The chain joins TRBV5-4 to TRBJ2-7; tentative D call: TRBD2 (6 bases). Trimming cost V 4 bases and J 6 bases, with 17 bases left between them. The CDR3 is 14 amino acids. CDR1 and CDR2 from the germline V gene are SGHNT and YYREEE (reference sequence). The CDR3 nucleotides are TGTGCCAGCAGCCGGGAGAGGGTCAATCGCGAGCAGTACTTC. This encodes CASSRERVNREQYF. Variable domain in full (rest from reference TRBV5-4 and TRBJ2-7): ETGVTQSPTHLIKTRGQQVTLRCSSQSGHNTVSWYQQALGQGPQFIFQYYREEENGRGNFPPRFSGLQFPNYSSELNVNALELDDSALYLCASSRERVNREQYFGPGTRLTVT.

The chain is built from TRBV9 and TRBJ2-1, with D unresolved. This CDR3 is 14 amino acids long. Germline loops: CDR1 SGDLS, CDR2 YYNGEE. Deletions cut 0 bases from V and 4 bases from J, with 8 bases between. This chain's CDR3 is CASSVAAQYNEQFF. DNA for the CDR3: TGTGCCAGCAGCGTAGCGGCACAGTACAATGAGCAGTTCTTC.

The chain couples TRBV10-3 to TRBJ1-2, with D possibly TRBD1 on 6 matching bases. The V end was cut by 0 bases, the J end by 8 bases, with 10 bases between. Germline V gene data show CDR1 as ENHRY and CDR2 as SYGVKD. The CDR3 is 13 amino acids. The CDR3 coding sequence is TGTGCCATCAGTGAGTCCGGGGGGCTAGGCTACACCTTC. It codes for CAISESGGLGYTF.